The 22 T cell receptor beta chains given below trace back to one sample, sequenced in a study of cytomegalovirus exposure and HLA in healthy donors. Repertoires were generated with immunoSEQ multiplex PCR, while TCRdb's copy carries only in-frame clones and drops some. The data contain 200,000 to 300,000 clones, 90% of them singletons. Input material: PBMCs. The receptor set was obtained from a woman younger than 45 in good health and CMV-seronegative.

The V gene is TRBV27, the J gene TRBJ2-2, with TRBD1 as a possible D gene (6 bases). Germline-derived CDR1 and CDR2 are MNHEY and SMNVEV (reference sequence). V shed 0 bases and J shed 6 bases, with 14 bases lying between them. The CDR3 is made up of 16 amino acids. The CDR3 protein is CASSLSAQGSAGELFF. As DNA, the CDR3 is TGTGCCAGCAGTTTATCGGCGCAGGGGTCCGCCGGGGAGCTGTTTTTT.

The J gene is TRBJ1-4, the V gene TRBV19, with 7 bases lining up with TRBD1. J gave up 3 bases and V 7 bases, and 5 bases lay outside the gene matches. The CDR3 consists of 14 residues. CDR1 and CDR2 (germline): LNHDA, SQIVND (reference sequence). The CDR3 loop reads CASTGDRANEKLFF. The CDR3 DNA reads TGTGCCAGTACTGGGGACAGAGCTAATGAAAAACTGTTTTTT.

The chain couples TRBV19 to TRBJ2-7, with D possibly TRBD2 on 6 matching bases. The CDR3 is 18 residues long. Germline lookup yields CDR1 LNHDA and CDR2 SQIVND (reference sequence). The V end was cut by 1 base, the J end by 0 bases, with 19 bases between. The CDR3 nucleotides are TGTGCCAGTAGTATAGCCCGCCACCCCGGGAGAGTCTCCTACGAGCAGTACTTC. Its translation is CASSIARHPGRVSYEQYF.

The chain couples TRBV7-3 to TRBJ2-1, with D perhaps TRBD1 (6 bases). Germline CDR1 and CDR2: SGHTA and FQGTGA. This CDR3 spans 15 amino acids. Trimming took off 2 bases at V and 9 bases at J, with 17 bases between the two ends. As DNA, the CDR3 is TGTGCCAGCAGCTTAGGCCCAGGGGTGAGGGGTGAGCAGTTCTTC. It is translated as CASSLGPGVRGEQFF.

The rearrangement joins TRBV18 to TRBJ2-7; 11 bases are a match to TRBD2. The germline CDR1 and CDR2 sequences are KGHSH and LQKENI. The V and J ends lost 5 bases and 3 bases, in that order; junction bases with no gene match: 3. This CDR3 has 14 amino acids. This CDR3 reads CASSDGTSGYEQYF. CDR3 nucleotides: TGTGCCAGCTCAGACGGGACTAGCGGCTACGAGCAGTACTTC.

The rearrangement joins TRBV27 to TRBJ2-3, with D perhaps TRBD2 (6 bases). Between the trimmed V and J ends, which lost 1 base and 4 bases, there was a span of 18 bases. The CDR3 length is 17 residues. Germline loops: CDR1 MNHEY, CDR2 SMNVEV (reference sequence). The CDR3 sequence is CASSLYGVGSGPDTQYF. In DNA form, the CDR3 reads TGTGCCAGCAGTTTATATGGGGTCGGGAGCGGGCCAGATACGCAGTATTTT.

Only one count was recorded for this clone. The chain combines TRBV7-2 with TRBJ2-2; D might be TRBD1 (5 bases). Trimming cost V 2 bases and J 3 bases, with 10 bases left between them. The germline gives CDR1 SGHTA, CDR2 FQGNSA. The CDR3 spans 15 residues. CDR3 sequence (DNA): TGTGCCAGCAGCTTAATACTCAGGGACACCGGGGAGCTGTTTTTT. Encoded protein: CASSLILRDTGELFF.

For this clone: The same CDR3 also results from other DNA sequences found in this sample. This chain links TRBV27 with TRBJ1-1; tentatively, D is TRBD1 (6 bases). The CDR3 has 14 amino acids. Germline loops: CDR1 MNHEY, CDR2 SMNVEV (reference sequence). V gave up 5 bases and J gave up 0 bases, with 10 bases separating them. The CDR3 DNA is TGTGCCAGCAGTCTCAGGGGTCTGAACACTGAAGCTTTCTTT. Translating gives CASSLRGLNTEAFF.

This clone has just one count. The chain links TRBV11-2 to TRBJ1-3; D is unclear. Looked up from germline, CDR1 is SGHAT and CDR2 is FQNNGV. The germline V and J ends were trimmed by 2 bases and 0 bases, with 8 bases remaining between them. The CDR3 spans 15 residues. CDR3 sequence: CASSLTTSSGNTIYF. CDR3 nucleotide sequence: TGTGCCAGCAGCTTAACCACTAGCTCTGGAAACACCATATATTTT.

The chain joins TRBV5-4 to TRBJ1-2, with D perhaps matching TRBD1 (5 bases). CDR3 length: 13 residues. Trimming left V 0 bases short and J 7 bases short, with 10 bases between. Germline V CDR1 and CDR2: SGHNT, YYREEE (reference sequence). The CDR3 nucleotides are TGTGCCAGCAGCTTGGGGACCGGGGCTGGCTACACCTTC. Protein product: CASSLGTGAGYTF.

The chain couples TRBV5-4 to TRBJ2-7; no definite D call. Germline loops: CDR1 SGHNT, CDR2 YYREEE (reference sequence). Trimming pared 0 bases from V and 5 bases from J, leaving 12 bases between. The CDR3 runs 14 residues. The CDR3 spells CASSLVSKVHEQYF. The CDR3 region has the DNA TGTGCCAGCAGCTTGGTTTCCAAAGTCCACGAGCAGTACTTC.

This chain links TRBV5-6 with TRBJ2-1, with TRBD1 matching 12 bases. V trimming: 4 bases; J trimming: 5 bases; junction bases outside the gene matches: 1. From germline, CDR1 is SGHDT and CDR2 YYEEEE. The CDR3 has 14 residues. CDR3 sequence: CASSGTGGNNEQFF. In nucleotides, the CDR3 is TGTGCCAGCAGCGGGACAGGGGGCAACAATGAGCAGTTCTTC.

V usage is TRBV11-3 and J usage is TRBJ2-1; 11 bases align to TRBD1. The CDR3 contains 14 residues. CDR1 and CDR2 (germline): SGHNT, YENEEA. With 4 bases clipped from V and 7 bases from J, the junction kept 3 bases outside the gene matches. The CDR3 loop reads CASSWGTGGNEQFF. Here the CDR3 DNA reads TGTGCCAGCAGCTGGGGGACAGGGGGGAATGAGCAGTTCTTC.

This chain uses TRBV11-2 with TRBJ2-7; 12 nucleotides line up with TRBD2. Germline V gene sequence: CDR1 SGHAT, CDR2 FQNNGV. This CDR3 has 15 amino acids. Trimming cost V 4 bases and J 3 bases; bases outside gene matches: 4. CDR3 bases: TGTGCCAGCAGCTCCGGACTAGCGGGACTCTACGAGCAGTACTTC. Its protein is CASSSGLAGLYEQYF.

This chain joins TRBV6-5 and TRBJ1-5; 7 bases are shared with TRBD1. The CDR3 sequence is 15 residues long. V lost 0 bases, J lost 5 bases, and 4 bases stayed unmatched. Germline values: CDR1 MNHEY, CDR2 SVGAGI. This CDR3 is CASSYSRQGDQPQHF. CDR3 coding DNA: TGTGCCAGCAGTTACTCGAGACAGGGCGATCAGCCCCAGCATTTT.

V gene TRBV4-3 combines with J gene TRBJ2-7, with D hard to call. CDR3 length equals 15 residues. Trimming left V 0 bases short and J 2 bases short, with 11 bases between. Germline CDR1 reads LGHNA; CDR2 reads YSLEER. The CDR3 coding sequence is TGCGCCAGCAGCCAAGATAAACACCCAACCTACGAGCAGTACTTC. It yields the protein CASSQDKHPTYEQYF.

Only a few counts were recorded for this clone. The V gene is TRBV20-1, the J gene TRBJ1-2, with D hard to call. The ends were cut back, 0 bases at V and 8 bases at J, with 7 bases in the middle. The CDR3 covers 11 residues. Germline V lookup: CDR1 DFQATT, CDR2 SNEGSKA (reference sequence). The CDR3 loop is CSARDQGGYTF. DNA of the CDR3: TGCAGTGCTAGAGATCAAGGGGGCTACACCTTC.

The chain employs TRBV5-6 and TRBJ2-1, with TRBD2 as a possible D gene (6 bases). The germline V gene encodes CDR1 SGHDT and CDR2 YYEEEE. The CDR3 is 15 amino acids. Trimming left V 2 bases short and J 2 bases short, with 11 bases between. The CDR3 is CASSLGRGTYNEQFF. The CDR3 DNA reads as TGTGCCAGCAGCTTAGGGCGGGGTACCTACAATGAGCAGTTCTTC.

This rearrangement joins TRBV7-9 to TRBJ2-7; 8 bases match TRBD1. The CDR3 extends over 14 amino acids. V trimming: 4 bases; J trimming: 6 bases; junction bases outside the gene matches: 8. CDR1 is SEHNR, CDR2 FQNEAQ, per germline (reference sequence). Here the CDR3 reads CASSSGTGTLEQYF. In nucleotides, the CDR3 is TGTGCCAGCAGCTCCGGGACAGGCACTCTCGAGCAGTACTTC. The whole variable domain, filled in from reference TRBV7-9 and TRBJ2-7, reads DTGVSQNPRHKITKRGQNVTFRCDPISEHNRLYWYRQTLGQGPEFLTYFQNEAQLEKSRLLSDRFSAERPKGSFSTLEIQRTEQGDSAMYLCASSSGTGTLEQYFGPGTRLTVT.

The chain uses TRBV27 and TRBJ2-5; D not resolved. Germline V gene data show CDR1 as MNHEY and CDR2 as SMNVEV (reference sequence). This CDR3 comprises 13 residues. Trimming removed 6 bases at V and 6 bases at J, with 14 bases between. The CDR3 loop is CASSLKGEKTQYF. The CDR3 DNA sequence: TGTGCCAGCAGCCTCAAGGGCGAGAAGACCCAGTACTTC.

The gene calls are TRBV5-1 and TRBJ2-3; 14 bases fit TRBD2. Looked up from germline, CDR1 is SGHRS and CDR2 is YFSETQ. After removal of 4 bases from V and 2 bases from J, the junction contained 6 bases not matched to a gene. The CDR3 totals 17 residues. CDR3 DNA: TGCGCCAGCAGCCCGGGGACTAGCGGGAGACTCACAGATACGCAGTATTTT. Translating it yields CASSPGTSGRLTDTQYF.

The rearrangement uses TRBV11-3 and TRBJ2-2; D not certain. This CDR3 is 18 amino acids long. The germline V gene has CDR1 SGHNT and CDR2 YENEEA. Trimming took 2 bases from V and 0 from J, leaving 16 bases between them. CDR3 DNA: TGTGCCAGCAGCTTAAACTCTCTTCTCGGCCCGAACACCGGGGAGCTGTTTTTT. This translates into CASSLNSLLGPNTGELFF.